The present TCR beta chain was sequenced within a study of blood T cells in healthy people across ages. This clonotype was detected only a few times. The target antigen is unknown. The CDR3 runs to 13 residues. The germline V gene encodes CDR1 DFQATT and CDR2 SNEGSKA (reference sequence). V lost 5 bases, J lost 3 bases, and 6 bases stayed unmatched. With a J-beta primer mix and a sample-barcoded 5' primer, a second PCR ran roughly 7 to 11 cycles. Template switching added a 12-random-nucleotide identifier to every cDNA molecule. Each sample provided no less than 2.5 million CDR3-containing paired-end reads. One entry per CDR3 protein, called by TCRdb with MiXCR from the 5' RACE reads. Of about 1,500,000 distinct CDR3 sequences in the sample, approximately 42% were seen once. Study findings and constraints: The unknown donor CMV status may have confounded expanded clonotype changes.

This sequence was found in a woman younger than 35 in good health. The sample taken for sequencing was blood. The rearrangement links TRBV20-1 to TRBJ1-2; the match to TRBD1 covers 7 bases. CDR3 nucleotide sequence: TGCAGTGCTCCCCGGACAGGACACTATGGCTACACCTTC. Encoded protein: CSAPRTGHYGYTF.